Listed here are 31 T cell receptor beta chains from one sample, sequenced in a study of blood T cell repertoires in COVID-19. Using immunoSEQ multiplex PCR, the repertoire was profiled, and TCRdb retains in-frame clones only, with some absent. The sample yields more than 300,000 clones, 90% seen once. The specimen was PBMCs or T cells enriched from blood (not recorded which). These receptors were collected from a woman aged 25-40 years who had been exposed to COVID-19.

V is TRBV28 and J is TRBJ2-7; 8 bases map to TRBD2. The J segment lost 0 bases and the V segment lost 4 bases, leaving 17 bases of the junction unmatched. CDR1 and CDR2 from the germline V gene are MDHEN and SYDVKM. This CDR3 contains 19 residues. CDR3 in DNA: TGTGCCAGCAGTTCCCCTTCTTCTGTAGCGGGGATTAGCTCCTACGAGCAGTACTTC. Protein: CASSSPSSVAGISSYEQYF.

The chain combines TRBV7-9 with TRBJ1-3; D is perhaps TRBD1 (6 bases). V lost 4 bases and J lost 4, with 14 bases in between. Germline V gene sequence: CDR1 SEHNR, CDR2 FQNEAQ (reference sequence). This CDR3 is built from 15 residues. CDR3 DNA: TGTGCCAGCAGCTCGGACAGTACGTCAGGAAACACCATATATTTT. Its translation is CASSSDSTSGNTIYF.

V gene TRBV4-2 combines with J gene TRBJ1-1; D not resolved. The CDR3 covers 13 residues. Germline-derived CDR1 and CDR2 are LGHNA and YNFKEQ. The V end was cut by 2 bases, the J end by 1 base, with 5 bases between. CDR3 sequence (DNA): TGTGCCAGCAGCCAACCAGGGAACACTGAAGCTTTCTTT. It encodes CASSQPGNTEAFF.

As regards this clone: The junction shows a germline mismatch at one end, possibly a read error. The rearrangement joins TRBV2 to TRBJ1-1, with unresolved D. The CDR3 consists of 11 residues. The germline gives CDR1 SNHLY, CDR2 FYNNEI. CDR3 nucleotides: TGTGCCAGCATCTATGACACCGAAGCTTTCTTT. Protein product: CASIYDTEAFF.

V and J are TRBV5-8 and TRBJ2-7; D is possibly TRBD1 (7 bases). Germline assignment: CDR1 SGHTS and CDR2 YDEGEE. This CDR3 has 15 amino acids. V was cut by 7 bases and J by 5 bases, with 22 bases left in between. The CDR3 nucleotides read TGTGCCAGCTTCACGGTCAGGGGGGCGGTGCACGAGCAGTACTTC. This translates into CASFTVRGAVHEQYF.

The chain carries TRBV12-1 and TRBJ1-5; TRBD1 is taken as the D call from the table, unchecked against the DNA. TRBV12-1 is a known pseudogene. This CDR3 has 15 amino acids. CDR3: CASSPPRTDDQPQHF. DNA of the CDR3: TGTGCCAGCAGCCCGCCCCGGACAGACGATCAGCCCCAGCATTTT.

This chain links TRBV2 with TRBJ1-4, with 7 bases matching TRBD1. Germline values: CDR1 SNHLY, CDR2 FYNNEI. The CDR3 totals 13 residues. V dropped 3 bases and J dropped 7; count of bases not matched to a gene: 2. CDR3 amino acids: CASSDTGVEKLFF. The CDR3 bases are TGTGCCAGCAGTGACACAGGGGTTGAAAAACTGTTTTTT.

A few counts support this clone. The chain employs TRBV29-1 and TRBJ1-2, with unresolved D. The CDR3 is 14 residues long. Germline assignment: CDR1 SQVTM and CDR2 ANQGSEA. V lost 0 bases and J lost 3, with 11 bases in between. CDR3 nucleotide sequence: TGCAGCGTTGAAGAGCGGGGTATGGACTATGGCTACACCTTC. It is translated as CSVEERGMDYGYTF. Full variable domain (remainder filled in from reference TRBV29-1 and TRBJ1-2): SAVISQKPSRDICQRGTSLTIQCQVDSQVTMMFWYRQQPGQSLTLIATANQGSEATYESGFVIDKFPISRPNLTFSTLTVSNMSPEDSSIYLCSVEERGMDYGYTFGSGTRLTVV.

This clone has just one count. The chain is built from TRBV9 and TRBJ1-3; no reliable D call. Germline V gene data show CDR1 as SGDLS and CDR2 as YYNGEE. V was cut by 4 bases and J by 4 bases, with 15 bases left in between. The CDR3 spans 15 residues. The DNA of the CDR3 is TGTGCCAGCAGCCCGCTTTCAGAACACGGAAACACCATATATTTT. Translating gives CASSPLSEHGNTIYF.

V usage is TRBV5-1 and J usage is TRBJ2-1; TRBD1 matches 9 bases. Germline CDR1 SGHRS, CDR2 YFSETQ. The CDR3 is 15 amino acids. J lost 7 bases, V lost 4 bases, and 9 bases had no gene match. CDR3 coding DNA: TGCGCCAGCAGCATCACCGGGACAGGGTATAATGAGCAGTTCTTC. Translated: CASSITGTGYNEQFF.

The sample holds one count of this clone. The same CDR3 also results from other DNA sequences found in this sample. CDR3 sequence (DNA): TGTGCCAGCAGTCAGGTTTCTGGAAACACCATATATTTT. It codes for CASSQVSGNTIYF. The chain employs TRBV6-5 and TRBJ1-3; D not resolved. The CDR3 runs to 13 residues. CDR1 is MNHEY, CDR2 SVGAGI, per germline. V lost 5 bases and J 1 base, leaving 6 bases between the germline ends.

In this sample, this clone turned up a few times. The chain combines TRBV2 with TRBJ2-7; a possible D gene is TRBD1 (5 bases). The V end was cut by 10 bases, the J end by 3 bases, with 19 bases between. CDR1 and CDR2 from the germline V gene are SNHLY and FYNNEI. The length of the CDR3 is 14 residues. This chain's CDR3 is CANVASPTDYEQYF. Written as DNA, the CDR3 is TGTGCCAACGTTGCATCCCCGACAGACTACGAGCAGTACTTC.

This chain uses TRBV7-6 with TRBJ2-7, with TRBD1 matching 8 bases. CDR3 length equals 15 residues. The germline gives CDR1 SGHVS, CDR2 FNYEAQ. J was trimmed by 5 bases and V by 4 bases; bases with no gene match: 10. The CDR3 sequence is CASSSSDRVFDEQYF. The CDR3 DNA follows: TGTGCCAGCAGCTCTTCGGACAGGGTGTTTGACGAGCAGTACTTC.

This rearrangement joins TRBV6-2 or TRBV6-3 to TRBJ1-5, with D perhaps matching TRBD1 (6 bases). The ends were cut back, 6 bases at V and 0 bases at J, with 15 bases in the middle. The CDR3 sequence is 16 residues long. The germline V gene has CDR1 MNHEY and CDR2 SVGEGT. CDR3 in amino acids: CASSFDRRYSNQPQHF. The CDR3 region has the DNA TGTGCCAGCAGCTTCGACAGGCGCTATAGCAATCAGCCCCAGCATTTT.

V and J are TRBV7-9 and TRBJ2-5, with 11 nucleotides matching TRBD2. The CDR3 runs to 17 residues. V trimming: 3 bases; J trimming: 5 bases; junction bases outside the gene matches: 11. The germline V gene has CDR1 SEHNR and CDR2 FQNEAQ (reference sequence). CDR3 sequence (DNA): TGTGCCAGCAGCTTCCCACTAGCGGGGGCCCCCGGGGAGACCCAGTACTTC. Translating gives CASSFPLAGAPGETQYF.

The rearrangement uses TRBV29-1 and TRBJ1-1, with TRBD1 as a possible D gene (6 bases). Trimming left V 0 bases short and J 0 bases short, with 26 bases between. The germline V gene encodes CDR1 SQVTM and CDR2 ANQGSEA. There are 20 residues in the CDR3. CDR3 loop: CSVEDLNSPDTGILNTEAFF. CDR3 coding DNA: TGCAGCGTTGAAGACCTCAATTCACCGGACACAGGGATCTTGAACACTGAAGCTTTCTTT.

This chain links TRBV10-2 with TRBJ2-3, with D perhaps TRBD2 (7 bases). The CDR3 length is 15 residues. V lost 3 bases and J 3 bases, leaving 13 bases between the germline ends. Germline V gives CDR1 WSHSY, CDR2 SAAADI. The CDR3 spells CASSDWAGATDTQYF. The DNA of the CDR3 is TGCGCCAGCAGTGACTGGGCGGGGGCGACAGATACGCAGTATTTT.

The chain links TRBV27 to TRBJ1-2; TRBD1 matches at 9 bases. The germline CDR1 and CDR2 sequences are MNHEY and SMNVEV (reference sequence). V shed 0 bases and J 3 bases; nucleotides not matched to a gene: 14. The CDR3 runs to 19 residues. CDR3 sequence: CASSLSFVQGARNYYGYTF. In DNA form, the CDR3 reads TGTGCCAGCAGTTTATCCTTCGTACAGGGGGCGCGAAATTACTATGGCTACACCTTC.

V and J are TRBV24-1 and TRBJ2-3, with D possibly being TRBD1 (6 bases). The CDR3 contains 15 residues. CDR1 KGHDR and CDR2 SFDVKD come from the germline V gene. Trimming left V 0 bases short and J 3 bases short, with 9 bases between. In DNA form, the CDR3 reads TGTGCCACCAGTGATTTGGGCAGGGGTACAGATACGCAGTATTTT. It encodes CATSDLGRGTDTQYF.

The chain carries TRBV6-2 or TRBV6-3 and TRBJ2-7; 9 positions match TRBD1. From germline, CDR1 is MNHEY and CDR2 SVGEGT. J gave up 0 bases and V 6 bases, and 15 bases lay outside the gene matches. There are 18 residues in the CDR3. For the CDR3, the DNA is TGTGCCAGCAGCAATGACAGGGGGTCGCCCAGGAGCTCCTACGAGCAGTACTTC. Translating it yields CASSNDRGSPRSSYEQYF.

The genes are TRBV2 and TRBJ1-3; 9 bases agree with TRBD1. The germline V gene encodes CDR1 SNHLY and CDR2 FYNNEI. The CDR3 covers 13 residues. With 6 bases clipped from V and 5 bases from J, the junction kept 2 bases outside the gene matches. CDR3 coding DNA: TGTGCCAGCAGCGGACAGGGGAGAAACACCATATATTTT. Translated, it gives CASSGQGRNTIYF.

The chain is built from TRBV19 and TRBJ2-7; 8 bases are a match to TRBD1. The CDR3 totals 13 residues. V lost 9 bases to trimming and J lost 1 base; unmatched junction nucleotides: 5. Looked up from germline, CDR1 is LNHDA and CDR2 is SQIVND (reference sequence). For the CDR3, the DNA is TGTGCCAGCCAACAGGGGGGATCCTACGAGCAGTACTTC. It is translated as CASQQGGSYEQYF.

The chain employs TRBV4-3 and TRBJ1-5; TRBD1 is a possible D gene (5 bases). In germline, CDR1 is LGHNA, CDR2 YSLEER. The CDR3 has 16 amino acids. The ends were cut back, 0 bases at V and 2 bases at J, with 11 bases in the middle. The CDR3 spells CASSQDRVSRNQPQHF. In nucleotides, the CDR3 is TGCGCCAGCAGCCAAGACAGGGTCTCGCGCAATCAGCCCCAGCATTTT.

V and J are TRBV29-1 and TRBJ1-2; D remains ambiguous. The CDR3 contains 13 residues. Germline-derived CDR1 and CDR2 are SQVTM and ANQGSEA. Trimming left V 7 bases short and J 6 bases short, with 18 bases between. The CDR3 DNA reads TGCAGCGCCGAAACCCTAGCAGGAGATGGCTACACCTTC. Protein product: CSAETLAGDGYTF.

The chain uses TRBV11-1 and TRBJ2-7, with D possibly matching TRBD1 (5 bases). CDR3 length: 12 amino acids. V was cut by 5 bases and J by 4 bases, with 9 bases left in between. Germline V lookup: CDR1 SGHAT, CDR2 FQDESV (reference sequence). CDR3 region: CASSIDRYEQYF. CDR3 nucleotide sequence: TGTGCCAGCAGCATAGACAGATACGAGCAGTACTTC.

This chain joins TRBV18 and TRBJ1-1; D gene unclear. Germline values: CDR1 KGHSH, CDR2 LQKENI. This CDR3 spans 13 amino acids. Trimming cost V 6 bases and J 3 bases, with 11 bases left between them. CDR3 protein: CASSTRVHTEAFF. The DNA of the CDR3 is TGTGCCAGCTCCACCCGGGTCCACACTGAAGCTTTCTTT. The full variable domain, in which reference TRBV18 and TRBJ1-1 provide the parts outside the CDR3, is NAGVMQNPRHLVRRRGQEARLRCSPMKGHSHVYWYRQLPEEGLKFMVYLQKENIIDESGMPKERFSAEFPKEGPSILRIQQVVRGDSAAYFCASSTRVHTEAFFGQGTRLTVV.

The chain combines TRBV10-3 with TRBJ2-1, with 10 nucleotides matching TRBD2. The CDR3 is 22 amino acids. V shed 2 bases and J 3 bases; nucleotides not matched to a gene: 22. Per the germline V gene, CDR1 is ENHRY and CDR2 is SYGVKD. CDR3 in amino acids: CAISEGTKQRGGFLNVYNEQFF. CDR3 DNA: TGTGCCATCAGTGAGGGTACCAAACAGCGGGGGGGCTTCTTAAACGTCTACAATGAGCAGTTCTTC.

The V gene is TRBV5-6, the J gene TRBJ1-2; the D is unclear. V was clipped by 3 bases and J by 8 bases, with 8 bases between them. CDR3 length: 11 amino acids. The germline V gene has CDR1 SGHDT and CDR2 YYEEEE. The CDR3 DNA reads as TGTGCCAGCAGCTCAAACATCGGCTACACCTTC. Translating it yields CASSSNIGYTF.

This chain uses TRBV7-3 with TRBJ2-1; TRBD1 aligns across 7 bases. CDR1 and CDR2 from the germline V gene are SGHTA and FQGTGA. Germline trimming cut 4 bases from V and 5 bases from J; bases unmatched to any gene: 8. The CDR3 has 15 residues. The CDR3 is CASSSWGQHNNEQFF. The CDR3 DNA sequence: TGTGCCAGCAGCTCTTGGGGACAGCATAACAATGAGCAGTTCTTC.

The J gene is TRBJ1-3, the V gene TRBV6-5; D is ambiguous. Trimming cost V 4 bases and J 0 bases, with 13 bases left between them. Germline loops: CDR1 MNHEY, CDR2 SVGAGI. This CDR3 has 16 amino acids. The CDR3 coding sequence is TGTGCCAGCAGTTTTCAAGCACCTCACTCTGGAAACACCATATATTTT. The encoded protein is CASSFQAPHSGNTIYF.

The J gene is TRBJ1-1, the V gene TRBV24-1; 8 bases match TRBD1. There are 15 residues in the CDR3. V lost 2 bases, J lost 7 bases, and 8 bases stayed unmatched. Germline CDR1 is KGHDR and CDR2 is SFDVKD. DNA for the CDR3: TGTGCCACCAGTGATTCCAGGACAGGGACCGATGAAGCTTTCTTT. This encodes CATSDSRTGTDEAFF.